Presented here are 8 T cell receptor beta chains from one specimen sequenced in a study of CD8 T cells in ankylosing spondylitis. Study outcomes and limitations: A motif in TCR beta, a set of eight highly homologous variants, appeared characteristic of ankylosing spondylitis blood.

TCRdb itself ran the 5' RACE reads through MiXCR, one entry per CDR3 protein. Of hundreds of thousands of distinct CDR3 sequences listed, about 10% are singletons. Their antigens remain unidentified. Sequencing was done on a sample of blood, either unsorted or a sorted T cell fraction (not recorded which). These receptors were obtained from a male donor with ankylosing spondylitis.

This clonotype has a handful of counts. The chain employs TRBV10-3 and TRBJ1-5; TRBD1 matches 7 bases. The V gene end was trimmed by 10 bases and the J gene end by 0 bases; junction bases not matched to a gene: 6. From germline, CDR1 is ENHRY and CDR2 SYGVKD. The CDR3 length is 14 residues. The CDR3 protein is CATWDSVSNQPQHF. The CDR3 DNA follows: TGTGCCACCTGGGACAGCGTTAGCAATCAGCCCCAGCATTTT.

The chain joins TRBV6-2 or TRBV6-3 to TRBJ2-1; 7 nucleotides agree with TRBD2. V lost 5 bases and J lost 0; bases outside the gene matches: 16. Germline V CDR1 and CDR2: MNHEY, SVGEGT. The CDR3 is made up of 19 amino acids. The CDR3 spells CASSPRGRIPQNSYNEQFF. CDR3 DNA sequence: TGTGCCAGCAGTCCGCGCGGGAGAATACCCCAAAACTCCTACAATGAGCAGTTCTTC.

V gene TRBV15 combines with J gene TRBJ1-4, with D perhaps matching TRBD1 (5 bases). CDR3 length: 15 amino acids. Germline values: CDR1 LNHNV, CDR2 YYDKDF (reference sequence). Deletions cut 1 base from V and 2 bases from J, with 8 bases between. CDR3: CATSRARATNEKLFF. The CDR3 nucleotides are TGTGCCACCAGCAGAGCCAGGGCCACTAATGAAAAACTGTTTTTT.

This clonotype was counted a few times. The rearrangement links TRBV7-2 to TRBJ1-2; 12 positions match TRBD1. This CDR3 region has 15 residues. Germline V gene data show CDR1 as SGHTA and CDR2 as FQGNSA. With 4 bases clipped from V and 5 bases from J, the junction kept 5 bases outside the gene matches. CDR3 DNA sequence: TGTGCCAGCAGCTGGGGGGACAGGGGGCCTTATGGCTACACCTTC. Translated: CASSWGDRGPYGYTF.

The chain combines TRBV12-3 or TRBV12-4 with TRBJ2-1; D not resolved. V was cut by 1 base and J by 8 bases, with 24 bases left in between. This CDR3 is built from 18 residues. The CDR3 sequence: CASSLEGVGQTSGDEQFF. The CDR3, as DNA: TGTGCCAGCAGTTTAGAGGGTGTGGGTCAGACCTCTGGGGATGAGCAGTTCTTC.

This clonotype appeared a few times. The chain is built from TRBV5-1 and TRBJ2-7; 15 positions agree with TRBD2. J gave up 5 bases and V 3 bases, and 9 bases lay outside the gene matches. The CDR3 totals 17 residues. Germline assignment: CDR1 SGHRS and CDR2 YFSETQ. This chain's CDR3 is CASSSGLAGGPGDEQYF. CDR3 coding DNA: TGCGCCAGCAGCTCCGGACTAGCGGGAGGGCCAGGAGACGAGCAGTACTTC.

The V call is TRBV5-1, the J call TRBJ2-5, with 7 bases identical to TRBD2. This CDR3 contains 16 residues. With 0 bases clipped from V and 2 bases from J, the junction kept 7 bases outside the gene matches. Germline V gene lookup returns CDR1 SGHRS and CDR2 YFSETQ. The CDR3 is CASSLAWAGEQETQYF. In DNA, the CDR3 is TGCGCCAGCAGCTTGGCCTGGGCGGGAGAGCAAGAGACCCAGTACTTC.

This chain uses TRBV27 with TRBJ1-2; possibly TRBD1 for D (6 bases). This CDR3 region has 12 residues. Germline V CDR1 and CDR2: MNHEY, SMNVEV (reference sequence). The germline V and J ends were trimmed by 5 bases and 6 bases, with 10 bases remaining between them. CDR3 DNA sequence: TGTGCCAGCAGTGACCGGACAGATGGCTACACCTTC. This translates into CASSDRTDGYTF.